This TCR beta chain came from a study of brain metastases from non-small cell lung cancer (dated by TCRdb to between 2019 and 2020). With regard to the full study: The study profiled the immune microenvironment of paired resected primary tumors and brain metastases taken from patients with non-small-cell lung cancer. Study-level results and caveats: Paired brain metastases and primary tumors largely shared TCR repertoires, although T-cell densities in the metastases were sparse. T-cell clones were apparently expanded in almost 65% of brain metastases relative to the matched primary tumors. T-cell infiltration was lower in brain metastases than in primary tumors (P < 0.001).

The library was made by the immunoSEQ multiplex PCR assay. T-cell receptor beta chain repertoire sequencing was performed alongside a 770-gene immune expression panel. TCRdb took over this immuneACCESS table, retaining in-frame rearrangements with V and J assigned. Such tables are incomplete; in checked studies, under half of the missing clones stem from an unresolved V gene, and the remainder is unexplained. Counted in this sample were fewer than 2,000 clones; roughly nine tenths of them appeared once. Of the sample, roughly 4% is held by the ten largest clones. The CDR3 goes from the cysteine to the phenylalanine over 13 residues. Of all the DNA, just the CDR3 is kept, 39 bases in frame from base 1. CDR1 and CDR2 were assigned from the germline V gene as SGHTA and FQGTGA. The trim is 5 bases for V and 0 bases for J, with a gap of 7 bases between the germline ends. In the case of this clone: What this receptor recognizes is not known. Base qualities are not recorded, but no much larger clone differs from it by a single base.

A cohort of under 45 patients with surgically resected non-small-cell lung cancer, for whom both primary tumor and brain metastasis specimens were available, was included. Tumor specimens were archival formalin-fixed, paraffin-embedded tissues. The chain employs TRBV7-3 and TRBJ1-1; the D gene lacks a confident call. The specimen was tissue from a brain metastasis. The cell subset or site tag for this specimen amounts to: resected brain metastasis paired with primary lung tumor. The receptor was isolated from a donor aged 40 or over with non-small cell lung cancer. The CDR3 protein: CASSLQMNTEAFF. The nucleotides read TGTGCCAGCAGCCTTCAGATGAACACTGAAGCTTTCTTT.